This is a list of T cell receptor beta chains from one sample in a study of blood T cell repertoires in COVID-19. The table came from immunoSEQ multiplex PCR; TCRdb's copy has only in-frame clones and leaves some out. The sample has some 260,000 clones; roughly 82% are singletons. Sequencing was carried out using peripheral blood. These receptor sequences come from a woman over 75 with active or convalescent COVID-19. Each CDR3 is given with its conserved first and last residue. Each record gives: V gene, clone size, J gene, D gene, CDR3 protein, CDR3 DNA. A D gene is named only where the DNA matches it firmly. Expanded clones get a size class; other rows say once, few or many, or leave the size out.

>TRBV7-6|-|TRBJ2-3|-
CASSLMGGGGDTQYF
TGTGCCAGCAGCTTAATGGGAGGGGGAGGAGATACGCAGTATTTT
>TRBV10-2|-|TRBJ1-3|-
CASSLNRDGSGNTIYF
TGCGCCAGCAGCCTTAACAGGGACGGCTCTGGAAACACCATATATTTT
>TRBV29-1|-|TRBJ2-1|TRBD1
CSARDRASYNEQFF
TGCAGCGCCCGGGACAGGGCCTCCTACAATGAGCAGTTCTTC
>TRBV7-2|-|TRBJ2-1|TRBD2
CASSLVTRGVNEQFF
TGTGCCAGCAGCTTAGTTACGCGGGGGGTAAATGAGCAGTTCTTC
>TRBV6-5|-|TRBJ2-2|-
CATYRVGGTGELFF
TGTGCCACCTACAGGGTAGGGGGCACCGGGGAGCTGTTTTTT
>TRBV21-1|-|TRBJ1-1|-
CASSNGVSRAGGPEAFF
TGTGCCAGCAGCAATGGGGTTTCGCGGGCAGGGGGTCCCGAAGCTTTCTTT
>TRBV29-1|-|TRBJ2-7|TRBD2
CSVDRFGEGNEQYF
TGCAGCGTTGACCGGTTCGGGGAGGGCAACGAGCAGTACTTC
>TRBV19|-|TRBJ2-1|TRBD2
CATEGLAGKNEQFF
TGTGCCACCGAGGGACTAGCGGGGAAAAATGAGCAGTTCTTC
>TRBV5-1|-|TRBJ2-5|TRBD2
CASTGLAGGLQETQYF
TGCGCCAGCACGGGACTAGCGGGAGGTTTGCAAGAGACCCAGTACTTC
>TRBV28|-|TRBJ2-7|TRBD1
CASSPPTGGQYF
TGTGCCAGCAGCCCACCGACAGGGGGGCAGTACTTC
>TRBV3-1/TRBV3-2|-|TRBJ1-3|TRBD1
CASSQVQGGTGNTIYF
TGTGCCAGCAGCCAAGTACAGGGGGGGACTGGAAACACCATATATTTT
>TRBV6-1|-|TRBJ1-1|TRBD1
CASSEATGGRTTEAFF
TGTGCCAGCAGTGAAGCGACAGGGGGCAGGACCACTGAAGCTTTCTTT
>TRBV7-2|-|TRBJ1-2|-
CASSLASVSNPYGYTF
TGTGCCAGCAGCTTAGCTTCAGTATCGAACCCCTATGGCTACACCTTC
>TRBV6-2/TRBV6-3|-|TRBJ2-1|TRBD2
CASSYPGTSGGDEQFF
TGTGCCAGCAGTTACCCTGGGACTAGCGGAGGTGATGAGCAGTTCTTC
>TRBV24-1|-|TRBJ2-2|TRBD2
CATRGLAQTGELFF
TGTGCCACCAGGGGACTAGCGCAAACCGGGGAGCTGTTTTTT
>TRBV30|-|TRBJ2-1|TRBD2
CAWSALASGDRYNEQFF
TGTGCCTGGAGTGCTTTGGCTAGCGGGGACCGTTACAATGAGCAGTTCTTC
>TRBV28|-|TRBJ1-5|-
CASSLLRQPQHF
TGTGCCAGCAGTTTATTGAGACAGCCCCAGCATTTT
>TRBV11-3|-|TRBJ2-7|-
CASSPGLGSEQYF
TGTGCCAGCAGCCCGGGACTGGGGAGCGAGCAGTACTTC
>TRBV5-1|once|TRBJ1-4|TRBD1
CASSHGSGGDLGEKLFF
TGCGCCAGCAGCCATGGCTCAGGGGGCGATCTAGGAGAAAAACTGTTTTTT
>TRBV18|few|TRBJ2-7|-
CASRIDSTYEQYF
TGTGCCAGCAGAATAGACAGTACCTACGAGCAGTACTTC
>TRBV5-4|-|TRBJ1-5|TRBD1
CASSHGTGGPDQPQHF
TGTGCCAGCAGCCATGGGACAGGGGGTCCTGATCAGCCCCAGCATTTT
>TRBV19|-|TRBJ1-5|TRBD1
CASSAQQGARQPQHF
TGTGCCAGTAGTGCGCAACAGGGGGCGAGACAGCCCCAGCATTTT
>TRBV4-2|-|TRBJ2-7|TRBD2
CASSQNLAGRGEQYF
TGTGCCAGCAGCCAAAATCTAGCGGGGCGCGGTGAGCAGTACTTC
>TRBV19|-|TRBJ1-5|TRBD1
CASSIRSGGFQPQHF
TGTGCCAGTAGTATTAGGTCAGGGGGCTTCCAGCCCCAGCATTTT
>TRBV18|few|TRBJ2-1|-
CASSPDWDLRYNEQFF
TGTGCCAGCTCACCAGACTGGGACTTACGATACAATGAGCAGTTCTTC